Listed below are T cell receptor beta chains from one sample, sequenced in a study of T cell responses to AZD1222 COVID-19 vaccine. Clones were sequenced by immunoSEQ multiplex PCR, and TCRdb holds only the in-frame ones, with some missing. The sample includes tens of thousands of clones, 91% of them seen just once. Sequenced material: peripheral blood, taken on day 0 of MenACWY control vaccination. These receptors came from an adult in good health. Each CDR3 is given with its conserved first and last residue. The order of the fields is clone size, J gene, V gene, D gene, CDR3 protein, CDR3 DNA. D genes are given only for firm matches. Size tells how often a clone was seen (once, few, many) or the class of an expanded clone, and some rows leave it out.

>-|TRBJ2-2|TRBV25-1|-
CASSEFPGAKGTGELFF
TGTGCCAGCAGTGAATTTCCAGGGGCGAAGGGCACCGGGGAGCTGTTTTTT
>-|TRBJ1-2|TRBV2|-
CASTSHVNYGYTF
TGTGCCAGCACGAGTCACGTTAACTATGGCTACACCTTC
>-|TRBJ1-2|TRBV9|-
CASSVTGADGYTF
TGTGCCAGCAGCGTAACGGGGGCGGATGGCTACACCTTC
>-|TRBJ2-7|TRBV2|TRBD2
CASSETSGSAYEQYF
TGTGCCAGCAGTGAGACTAGCGGGAGTGCCTACGAGCAGTACTTC
>-|TRBJ2-5|TRBV5-1|-
CASSRQGLGETQYF
TGCGCCAGCAGCCGGCAGGGGCTTGGTGAGACCCAGTACTTC
>-|TRBJ1-5|TRBV6-2/TRBV6-3|TRBD1
CASSMGQLNQPQHF
TGTGCCAGCAGTATGGGACAGCTTAATCAGCCCCAGCATTTT
>-|TRBJ1-6|TRBV28|-
CASSSLHSPLHF
TGTGCCAGCAGTTCTCTGCATTCACCCCTCCACTTT
>-|TRBJ1-1|TRBV19|-
CASISRDQGRTEAFF
TGTGCCAGTATTAGTCGAGATCAGGGGCGGACTGAAGCTTTCTTT
>-|TRBJ2-7|TRBV19|-
CASRPTESSYEQYF
TGTGCCAGTAGACCTACAGAGAGCTCCTACGAGCAGTACTTC
>-|TRBJ2-5|TRBV6-1|TRBD2
CASSDPGLLETQYF
TGTGCCAGCAGTGACCCGGGACTACTAGAGACCCAGTACTTC
>-|TRBJ2-2|TRBV18|TRBD1
CASSPRDRDGELFF
TGTGCCAGCTCACCACGGGACAGGGACGGGGAGCTGTTTTTT
>once|TRBJ1-6|TRBV6-5|-
CASSRGEYNSPLHF
TGTGCCAGCAGCCGGGGGGAATATAATTCACCCCTCCACTTT
>-|TRBJ2-1|TRBV10-3|-
CAISEGGNEQFF
TGTGCCATCAGTGAGGGGGGGAATGAGCAGTTCTTC
>-|TRBJ2-5|TRBV2|-
CARGGTTQETQYF
TGTGCCAGGGGGGGGACAACTCAAGAGACCCAGTACTTC
>medium-sized|TRBJ1-6|TRBV24-1|-
CATRGSGPADVPGSGSPLHF
TGTGCCACCAGGGGGAGCGGGCCGGCCGACGTACCCGGAAGCGGGTCACCCCTCCACTTT
>-|TRBJ2-3|TRBV7-9|-
CASSQSTDTQYF
TGTGCCAGCAGCCAGAGCACAGATACGCAGTATTTT
>-|TRBJ2-1|TRBV5-6|TRBD2
CASSSELAGQNNEQFF
TGTGCCAGCAGCTCTGAACTAGCGGGGCAGAACAATGAGCAGTTCTTC
>-|TRBJ1-5|TRBV5-6|TRBD1
CASSLGQGAYSNQPQHF
TGTGCCAGCAGCTTGGGACAGGGGGCTTATAGCAATCAGCCCCAGCATTTT
>-|TRBJ1-1|TRBV2|-
CASSDAGVGTEAFF
TGTGCCAGCAGTGATGCCGGGGTTGGGACTGAAGCTTTCTTT
>-|TRBJ1-3|TRBV28|TRBD1
CASSSTGAGNTIYF
TGTGCCAGCAGCTCCACAGGGGCTGGAAACACCATATATTTT
>-|TRBJ2-7|TRBV6-2/TRBV6-3|-
CASSFIGGEQYF
TGTGCCAGCAGTTTCATCGGGGGCGAGCAGTACTTC
>-|TRBJ2-7|TRBV7-3|-
CASSLNGDSYEQYF
TGTGCCAGCAGCTTAAACGGGGATAGTTACGAGCAGTACTTC
>-|TRBJ1-1|TRBV6-4|-
CASSENSRSTEAFF
TGTGCCAGCAGTGAAAACTCCAGGTCCACTGAAGCTTTCTTT
>once|TRBJ1-2|TRBV19|-
CASNSASHSYGYTF
TGTGCCAGTAATTCGGCCAGCCATTCCTATGGCTACACCTTC
>-|TRBJ2-1|TRBV29-1|TRBD1
CSVLGQGSYNEQFF
TGCAGCGTCCTCGGACAGGGATCCTACAATGAGCAGTTCTTC
>-|TRBJ2-1|TRBV11-1|-
CASSPPGQGYNEQFF
TGTGCCAGCTCCCCCCCTGGGCAGGGGTACAATGAGCAGTTCTTC
>-|TRBJ1-6|TRBV4-1|TRBD1
CASSPMGQGPNSPLHF
TGCGCCAGCAGCCCGATGGGACAGGGACCTAATTCACCCCTCCACTTT
>-|TRBJ1-5|TRBV27|TRBD1
CASSPDRGHGNQPQHF
TGTGCCAGCAGCCCGGACAGGGGGCATGGCAATCAGCCCCAGCATTTT
>-|TRBJ2-2|TRBV7-9|TRBD2
CATVAGLGSTGELFF
TGTGCCACCGTAGCGGGACTAGGTTCCACCGGGGAGCTGTTTTTT
>few|TRBJ1-2|TRBV10-1|TRBD1
CASSETGGSGYTF
TGCGCCAGCAGTGAAACAGGGGGATCGGGCTACACCTTC
>-|TRBJ1-4|TRBV5-4|TRBD1
CASSPGQGATNEKLFF
TGTGCCAGCAGCCCGGGACAGGGGGCGACTAATGAAAAACTGTTTTTT
>-|TRBJ1-6|TRBV5-1|-
CASSLTDSPLHF
TGCGCCAGCAGCTTGACCGATTCACCCCTCCACTTT